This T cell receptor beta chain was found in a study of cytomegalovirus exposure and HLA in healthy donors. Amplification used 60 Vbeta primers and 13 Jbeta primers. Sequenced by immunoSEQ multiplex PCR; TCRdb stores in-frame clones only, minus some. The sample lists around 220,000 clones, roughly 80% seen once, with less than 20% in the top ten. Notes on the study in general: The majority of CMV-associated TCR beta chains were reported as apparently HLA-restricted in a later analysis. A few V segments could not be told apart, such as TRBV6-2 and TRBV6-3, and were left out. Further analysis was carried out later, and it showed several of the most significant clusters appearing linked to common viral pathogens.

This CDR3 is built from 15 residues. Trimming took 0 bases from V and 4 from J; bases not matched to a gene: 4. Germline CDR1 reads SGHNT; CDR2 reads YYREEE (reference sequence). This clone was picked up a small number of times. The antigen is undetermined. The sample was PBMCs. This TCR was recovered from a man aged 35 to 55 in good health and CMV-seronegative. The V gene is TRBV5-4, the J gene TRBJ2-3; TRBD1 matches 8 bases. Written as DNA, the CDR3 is TGTGCCAGCAGCTTGGATTCAGGGGGCGCAGATACGCAGTATTTT. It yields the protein CASSLDSGGADTQYF.